This T cell receptor (beta chain) was captured in a study of blood T cell repertoires in COVID-19. Across the whole study: In each case, the material was cDNA or gDNA derived from T cells, B-cell-depleted T cells, or PBMCs.

The table came from immunoSEQ multiplex PCR; TCRdb's copy has only in-frame clones and leaves some out. The sample holds over 45,000 clones, about four fifths seen once. Germline CDR1 LNHDA, CDR2 SQIVND (reference sequence). Unmatched junction bases numbered 12, after V lost 3 bases and J lost 8 bases. This CDR3 is 16 amino acids long. This TCR was sampled from a human donor in a cohort sampled during active COVID-19. The sequencing sample was made of peripheral blood. The chain carries TRBV19 and TRBJ1-1; 10 bases fit TRBD1. CDR3 protein: CASSIPTGGVWTEAFF. The CDR3, as DNA: TGTGCCAGTAGTATCCCGACAGGGGGCGTCTGGACCGAAGCTTTCTTT.